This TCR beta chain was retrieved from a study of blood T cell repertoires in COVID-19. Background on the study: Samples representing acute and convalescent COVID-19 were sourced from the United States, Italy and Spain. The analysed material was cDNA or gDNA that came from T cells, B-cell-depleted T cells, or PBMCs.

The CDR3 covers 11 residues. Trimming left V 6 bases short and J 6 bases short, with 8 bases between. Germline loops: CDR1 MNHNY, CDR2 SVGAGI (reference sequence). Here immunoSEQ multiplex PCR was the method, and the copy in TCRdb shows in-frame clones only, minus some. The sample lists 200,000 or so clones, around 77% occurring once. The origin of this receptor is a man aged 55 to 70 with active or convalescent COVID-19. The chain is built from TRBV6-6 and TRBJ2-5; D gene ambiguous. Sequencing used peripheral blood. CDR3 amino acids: CASSPEQTQYF. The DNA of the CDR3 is TGTGCCAGCAGCCCCGAGCAGACCCAGTACTTC.